This record covers a single T cell receptor (beta chain). Its target is not known. These data are taken from a study of shared clonotypes between healthy human individuals. Study-wide results and limits: Generally, estimated richness proved larger in naive subsets than it did in memory subsets.

The repertoire was sequenced with immunoSEQ multiplex PCR; TCRdb's copy has only in-frame clones and lacks some. The table has 90,000 to 150,000 clones, 68% seen once. The sequenced sample consisted of memory CD8+ T cells sorted from blood. The sample's subset: CD45RO+ cells pooled with CCR7-negative TemRA cells. The sequence derives from a woman in her 30s in good health.

CDR3 nucleotide sequence: TGTGCCAGTCGGGACGGAACTAATGAAAAACTGTTTTTT. It yields the protein CASRDGTNEKLFF. The rearrangement uses TRBV19 and TRBJ1-4, with D tentatively TRBD1 (5 bases). The CDR3 consists of 13 residues. CDR1 is LNHDA, CDR2 SQIVND, per germline (reference sequence). V lost 8 bases to trimming and J lost 1 base, with 8 bases between them.